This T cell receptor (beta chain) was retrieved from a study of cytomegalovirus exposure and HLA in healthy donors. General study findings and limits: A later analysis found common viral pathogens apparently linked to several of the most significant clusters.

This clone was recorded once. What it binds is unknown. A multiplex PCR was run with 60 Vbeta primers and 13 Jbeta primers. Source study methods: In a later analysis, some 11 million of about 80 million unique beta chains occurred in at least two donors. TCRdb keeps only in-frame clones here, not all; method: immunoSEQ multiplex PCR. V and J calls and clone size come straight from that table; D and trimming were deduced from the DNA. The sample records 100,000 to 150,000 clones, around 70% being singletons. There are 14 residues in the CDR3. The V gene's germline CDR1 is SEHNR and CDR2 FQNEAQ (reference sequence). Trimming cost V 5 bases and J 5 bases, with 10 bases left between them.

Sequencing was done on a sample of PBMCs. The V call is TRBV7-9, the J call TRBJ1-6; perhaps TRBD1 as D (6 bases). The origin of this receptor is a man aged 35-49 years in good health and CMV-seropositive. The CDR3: CASSQDSDNSPLHF. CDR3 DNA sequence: TGTGCCAGCAGCCAGGACAGTGATAATTCACCCCTCCACTTT.